This is a list of T cell receptor beta chains from one sample in a study of shared clonotypes between healthy human individuals. Some clones are missing from TCRdb's copy, which holds only in-frame ones; the method was immunoSEQ multiplex PCR. Here the sample spans a few million clones, around 93% being singletons. Material: naive CD8+ T cells from PBMCs. The origin of the receptors is a man younger than 30 in good health. Some clones in this sample may be carry-over from other donors' samples. Each CDR3 is given with its conserved first and last residue.

V gene | CDR3 protein
TRBV5-4 | CASSLTGSTEAFF
TRBV10-3 | CAISESRIEDSTYEQYF
TRBV9 | CASGTGEHEQFF
TRBV11-3 | CASSLRIRGEDTQYF
TRBV6-5 | CASSYGSGSSNTEAFF
TRBV5-1 | CASSIYSGTYEQYF
TRBV6-5 | CASSYSIEGQEAFF
TRBV5-6 | CASSLVVGFGGRETQYF
TRBV28 | CASTLLPALPHNEQFF
TRBV9 | CASSVGGLRDTQYF
TRBV4-3 | CASSHLVIAGGSYNEQFF
TRBV9 | CASRAGTVSGELFF
TRBV7-6 | CASSLERGVTEVQFF
TRBV25-1 | CASSDLPGRAGEQYF
TRBV4-3 | CASSQDLTGYFPPIF
TRBV9 | CASSVGDSYEQYF
TRBV25-1 | CASSENEGGQPQHF
TRBV19 | CASSEQGIVYQPQHF
TRBV5-6 | CASSLGTLSSYEQYF
TRBV29-1 | CSVVLAGGPRNIQYF
TRBV30 | CAAIPIEDEQYF
TRBV29-1 | CSVGRTGGISNEQFF
TRBV19 | CASSIRDHSYEQYF
TRBV5-6 | CASSSSIVTGANVLTF
TRBV7-3 | CASSLNEGAEAFF
TRBV15 | CATSRGAGTGGYEQYF
TRBV29-1 | CSVEDYGMGSYEQYF
TRBV27 | CASSTGYEQYF
TRBV5-1 | CASSLGSQYEQYF
TRBV6-1 | CASSGLRLAGGYNEQFF
TRBV6-5 | CASSYRGGHTEAFF
TRBV19 | CASTDSGSYEQYF
TRBV5-1 | CASSPEQGAGQPQHF
TRBV5-1 | CASSSEGPYNEQFF
TRBV7-9 | CASSEEENEKLFF
TRBV15 | CATSRELSLASGYTF
TRBV6-5 | CASSYGGGRTDTQYF
TRBV28 | CASRQARGGPYEQYF
TRBV6-5 | CASSRDRTEETQYF
TRBV11-2 | CASSSWRTGTYEQYF
TRBV6-8 | CASIGDPNEKLFF
TRBV4-3 | CASSQEPSGRAREQYF
TRBV19 | CASSLVSGANVLTF
TRBV7-6 | CASSALAYNTEAFF
TRBV28 | CASRRLAGDYEQYF
TRBV29-1 | CSVESRGQETQYF
TRBV27 | CASSWIGTSGRGGYEQYF
TRBV25-1 | CASSGQGAGVDEKLFF
TRBV12-5 | CASAWEDSTDTQYF
TRBV5-1 | CASSLATGTIRSYNEQFF
TRBV27 | CASSYLPMAKNIQYF
TRBV11-2 | CASSFDRGHMNTEAFF
TRBV29-1 | CSVPGVYGYTF
TRBV4-1 | CASSQDRSGPAGYEQYF
TRBV9 | CASSPRDSREQYF